This T cell receptor (beta chain) derives from a study of T cells in Graves' hyperthyroidism and ophthalmopathy. The length of the CDR3 is 15 residues. V was trimmed by 6 bases and J by 5 bases, leaving 19 bases between them. Extraction of PBMCs used 8.5 to 10 ml of fresh peripheral blood. TCR beta CDR3 regions were amplified from RNA. TCR CDR3 regions were first amplified by RT-PCR with HTBI primers. TCRdb re-called the multiplex PCR reads through MiXCR, storing one row per CDR3 protein. The profile shows about 200,000 distinct CDR3 sequences, 17% of them singletons. This clonotype came up many times.

The origin of this receptor is a woman between 45 and 60 years old with Graves' hyperthyroidism. The chain couples TRBV12-3 or TRBV12-4 to TRBJ2-5; TRBD2 is a possible D gene (6 bases). The sequenced sample consisted of blood. CDR3 region: CASSRGTPIRETQYF. CDR3 sequence (DNA): TGTGCCAGCAGCCGCGGGACTCCGATAAGGGAGACCCAGTACTTC.